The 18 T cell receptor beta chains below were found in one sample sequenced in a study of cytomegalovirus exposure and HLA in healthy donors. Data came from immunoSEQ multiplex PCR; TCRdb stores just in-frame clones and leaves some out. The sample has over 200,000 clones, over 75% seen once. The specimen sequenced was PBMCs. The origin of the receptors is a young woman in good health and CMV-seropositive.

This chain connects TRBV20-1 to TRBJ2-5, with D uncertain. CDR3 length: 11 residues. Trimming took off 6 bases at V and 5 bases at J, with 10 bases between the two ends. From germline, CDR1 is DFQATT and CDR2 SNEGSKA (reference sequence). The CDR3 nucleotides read TGCAGTGCCGGTGGTGCGGAGACCCAGTACTTC. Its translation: CSAGGAETQYF.

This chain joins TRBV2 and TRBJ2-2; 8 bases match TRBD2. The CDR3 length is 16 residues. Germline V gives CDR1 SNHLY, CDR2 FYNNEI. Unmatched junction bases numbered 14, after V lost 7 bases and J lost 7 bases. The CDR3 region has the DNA TGTGCCAGCACAAGGAGGTTGCGGGAGGCTGGCGGGGAGCTGTTTTTT. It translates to CASTRRLREAGGELFF.

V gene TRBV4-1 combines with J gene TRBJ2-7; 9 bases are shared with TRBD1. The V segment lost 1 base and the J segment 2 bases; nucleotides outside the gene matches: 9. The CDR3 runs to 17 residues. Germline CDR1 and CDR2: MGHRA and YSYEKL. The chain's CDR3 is CASSQGGFGTGPYEQYF. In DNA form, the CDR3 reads TGCGCCAGCAGCCAAGGAGGATTCGGGACAGGGCCCTACGAGCAGTACTTC.

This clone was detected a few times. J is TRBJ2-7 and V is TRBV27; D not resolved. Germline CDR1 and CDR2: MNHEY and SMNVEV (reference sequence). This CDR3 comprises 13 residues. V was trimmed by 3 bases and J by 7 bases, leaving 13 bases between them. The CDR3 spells CASSLRHGGEQYF. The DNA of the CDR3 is TGTGCCAGCAGTTTGAGGCATGGTGGGGAGCAGTACTTC.

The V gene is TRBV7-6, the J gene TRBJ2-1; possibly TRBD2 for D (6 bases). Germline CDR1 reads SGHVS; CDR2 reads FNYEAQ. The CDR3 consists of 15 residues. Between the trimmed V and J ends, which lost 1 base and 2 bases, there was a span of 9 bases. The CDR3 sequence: CASSLGAGAYNEQFF. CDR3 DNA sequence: TGTGCCAGCAGCTTAGGAGCGGGCGCCTACAATGAGCAGTTCTTC.

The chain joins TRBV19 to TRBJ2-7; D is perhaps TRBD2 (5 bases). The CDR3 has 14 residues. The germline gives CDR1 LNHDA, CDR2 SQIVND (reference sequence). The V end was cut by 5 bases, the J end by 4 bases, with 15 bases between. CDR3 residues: CASSLGEGEYEQYF. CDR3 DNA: TGTGCCAGTAGTCTCGGAGAGGGCGAGTACGAGCAGTACTTC.

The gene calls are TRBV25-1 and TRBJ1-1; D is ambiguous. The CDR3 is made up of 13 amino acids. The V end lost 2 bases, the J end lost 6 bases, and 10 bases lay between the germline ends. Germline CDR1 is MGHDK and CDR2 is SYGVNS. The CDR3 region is CASSEPPRAEAFF. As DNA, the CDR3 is TGTGCCAGCAGTGAACCCCCACGCGCTGAAGCTTTCTTT.

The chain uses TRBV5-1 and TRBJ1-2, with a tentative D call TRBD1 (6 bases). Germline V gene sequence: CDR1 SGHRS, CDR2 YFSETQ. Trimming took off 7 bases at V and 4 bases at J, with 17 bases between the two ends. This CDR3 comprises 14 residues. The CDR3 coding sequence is TGCGCCAGCGCGGACAGTCCTGCCCTCTATGGCTACACCTTC. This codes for CASADSPALYGYTF.

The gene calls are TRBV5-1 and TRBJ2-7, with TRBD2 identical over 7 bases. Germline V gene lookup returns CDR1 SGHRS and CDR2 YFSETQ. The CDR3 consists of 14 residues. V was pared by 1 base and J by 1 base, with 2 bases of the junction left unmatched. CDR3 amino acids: CASSLFSGSYEQYF. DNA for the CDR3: TGCGCCAGCAGCTTGTTTAGCGGGTCCTACGAGCAGTACTTC.

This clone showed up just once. CDR3 region: CASSQEPRRPDEQYF. CDR3 bases: TGTGCCAGCAGCCAAGAGCCGAGGAGGCCGGACGAGCAGTACTTC. V gene TRBV14 combines with J gene TRBJ2-7; possibly TRBD2 for D (5 bases). Germline V gene data show CDR1 as SGHDN and CDR2 as FVKESK. V dropped 0 bases and J dropped 5 bases, with 14 bases sitting between them. The CDR3 is made up of 15 amino acids.

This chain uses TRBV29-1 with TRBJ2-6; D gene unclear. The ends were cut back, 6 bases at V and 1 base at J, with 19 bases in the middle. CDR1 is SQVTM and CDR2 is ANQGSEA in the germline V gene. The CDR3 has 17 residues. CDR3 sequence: CSVVEARETSGANVLTF. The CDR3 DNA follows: TGCAGCGTGGTCGAAGCGCGAGAGACGTCTGGGGCCAACGTCCTGACTTTC.

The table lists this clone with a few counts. CDR3 amino acids: CASTTGRGIDTEAFF. CDR3 in DNA: TGTGCCAGCACCACTGGGAGGGGAATTGATACTGAAGCTTTCTTT. The chain is built from TRBV9 and TRBJ1-1; the D gene is possibly TRBD1 (5 bases). Germline values: CDR1 SGDLS, CDR2 YYNGEE. The CDR3 contains 15 residues. The V and J ends lost 6 bases and 5 bases respectively, with 20 bases between them.

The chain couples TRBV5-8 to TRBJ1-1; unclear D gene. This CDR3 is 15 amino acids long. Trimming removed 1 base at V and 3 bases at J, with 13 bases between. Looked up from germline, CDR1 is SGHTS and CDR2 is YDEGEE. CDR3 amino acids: CASSLIGPRHTEAFF. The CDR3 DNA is TGTGCCAGCAGCTTGATCGGCCCCAGGCACACTGAAGCTTTCTTT.

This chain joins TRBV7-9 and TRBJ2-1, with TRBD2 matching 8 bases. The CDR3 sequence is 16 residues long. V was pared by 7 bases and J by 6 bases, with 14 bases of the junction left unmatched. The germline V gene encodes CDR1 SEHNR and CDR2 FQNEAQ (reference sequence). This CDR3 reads CASTYSGTRGSNEQFF. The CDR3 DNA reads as TGTGCCAGCACCTACTCCGGGACTAGAGGGTCCAATGAGCAGTTCTTC.

CDR3 in amino acids: CATSRSQENYGYTF. For the CDR3, the DNA is TGTGCCACCTCTCGGTCTCAGGAAAACTATGGCTACACCTTC. The chain carries TRBV27 and TRBJ1-2; no clear D. The V and J ends lost 10 bases and 2 bases respectively, with 17 bases between them. There are 14 residues in the CDR3. The germline V gene encodes CDR1 MNHEY and CDR2 SMNVEV (reference sequence).

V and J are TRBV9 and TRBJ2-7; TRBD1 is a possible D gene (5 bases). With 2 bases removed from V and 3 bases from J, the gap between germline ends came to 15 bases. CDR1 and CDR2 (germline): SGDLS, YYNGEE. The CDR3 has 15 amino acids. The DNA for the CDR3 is TGTGCCAGCAGCGTGGATGGGGCCCAACTCTACGAGCAGTACTTC. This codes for CASSVDGAQLYEQYF.

For the CDR3, the DNA is TGTGCCAGCAGTCGACCCGGGACTCCAACTAATGAAAAACTGTTTTTT. Protein: CASSRPGTPTNEKLFF. The genes are TRBV28 and TRBJ1-4; the D gene is possibly TRBD1 (5 bases). The CDR3 covers 16 residues. Germline loops: CDR1 MDHEN, CDR2 SYDVKM. Trimming pared 5 bases from V and 0 bases from J, leaving 13 bases between.

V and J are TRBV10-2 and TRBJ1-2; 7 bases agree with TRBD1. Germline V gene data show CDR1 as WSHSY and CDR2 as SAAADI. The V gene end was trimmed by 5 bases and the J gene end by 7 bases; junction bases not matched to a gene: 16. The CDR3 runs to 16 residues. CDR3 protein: CASSTPGTGAVSGYTF. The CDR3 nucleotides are TGCGCCAGCAGTACCCCGGGAACAGGGGCAGTCAGTGGCTACACCTTC.